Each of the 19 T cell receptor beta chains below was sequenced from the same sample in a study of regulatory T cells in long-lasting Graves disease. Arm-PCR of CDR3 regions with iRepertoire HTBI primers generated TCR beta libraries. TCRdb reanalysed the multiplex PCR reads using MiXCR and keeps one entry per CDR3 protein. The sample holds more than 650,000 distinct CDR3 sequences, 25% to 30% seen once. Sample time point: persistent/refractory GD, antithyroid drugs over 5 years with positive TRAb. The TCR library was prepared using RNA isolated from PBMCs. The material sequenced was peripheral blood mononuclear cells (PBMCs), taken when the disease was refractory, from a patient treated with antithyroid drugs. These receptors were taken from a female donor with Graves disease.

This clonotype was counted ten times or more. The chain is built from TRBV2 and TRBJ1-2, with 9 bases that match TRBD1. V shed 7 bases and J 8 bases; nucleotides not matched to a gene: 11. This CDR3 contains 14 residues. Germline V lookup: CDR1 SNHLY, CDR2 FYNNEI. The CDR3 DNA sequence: TGTGCCAGCAACTATCTACAGGGGGCGGAGGGCTACACCTTC. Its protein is CASNYLQGAEGYTF.

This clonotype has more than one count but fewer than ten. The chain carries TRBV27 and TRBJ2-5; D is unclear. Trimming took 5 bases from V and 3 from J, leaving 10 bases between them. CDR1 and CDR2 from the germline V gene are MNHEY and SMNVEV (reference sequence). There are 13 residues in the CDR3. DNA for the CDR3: TGTGCCAGCAGTAGCGTGGGGAAAGAGACCCAGTACTTC. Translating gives CASSSVGKETQYF.

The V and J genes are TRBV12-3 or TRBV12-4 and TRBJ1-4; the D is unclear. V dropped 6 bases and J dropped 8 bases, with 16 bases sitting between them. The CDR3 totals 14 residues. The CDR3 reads CASSLGPPGEKLFF. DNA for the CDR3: TGTGCCAGCAGCCTCGGGCCCCCGGGGGAAAAACTGTTTTTT.

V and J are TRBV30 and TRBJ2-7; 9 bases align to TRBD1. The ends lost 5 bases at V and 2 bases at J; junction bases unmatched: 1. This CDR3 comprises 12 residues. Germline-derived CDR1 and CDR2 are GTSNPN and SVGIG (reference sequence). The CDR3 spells CAWGTGTYEQYF. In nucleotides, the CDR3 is TGTGCCTGGGGGACAGGGACCTACGAGCAGTACTTC.

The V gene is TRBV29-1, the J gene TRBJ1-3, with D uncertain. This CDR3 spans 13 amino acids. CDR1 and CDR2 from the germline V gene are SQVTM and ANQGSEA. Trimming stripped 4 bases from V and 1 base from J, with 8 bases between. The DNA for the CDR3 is TGCAGCGTTGCAGACTTTTCTGGAAACACCATATATTTT. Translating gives CSVADFSGNTIYF.

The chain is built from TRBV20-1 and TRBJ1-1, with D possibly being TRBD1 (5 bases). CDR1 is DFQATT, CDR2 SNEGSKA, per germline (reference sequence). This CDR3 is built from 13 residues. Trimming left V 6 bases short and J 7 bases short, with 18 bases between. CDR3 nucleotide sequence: TGCAGTGCCCCCGGGGAGGGGCGTAGTGAAGCTTTCTTT. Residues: CSAPGEGRSEAFF.

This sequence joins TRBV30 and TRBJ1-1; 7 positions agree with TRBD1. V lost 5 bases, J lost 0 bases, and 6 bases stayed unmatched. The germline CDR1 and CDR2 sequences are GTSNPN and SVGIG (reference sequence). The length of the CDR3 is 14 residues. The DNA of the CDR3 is TGTGCCTGGTCGCAGGGGGTATTGAACACTGAAGCTTTCTTT. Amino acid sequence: CAWSQGVLNTEAFF.

CDR3 residues: CASSDGGLNTEAFF. The DNA for the CDR3 is TGTGCCAGCAGTGATGGGGGCCTGAACACTGAAGCTTTCTTT. The chain joins TRBV25-1 to TRBJ1-1; D may be TRBD1 (6 bases). CDR3 length: 14 amino acids. Germline V gene data show CDR1 as MGHDK and CDR2 as SYGVNS. Trimming shortened V by 3 bases and J by 0 bases, and 8 bases separated the two germline ends.

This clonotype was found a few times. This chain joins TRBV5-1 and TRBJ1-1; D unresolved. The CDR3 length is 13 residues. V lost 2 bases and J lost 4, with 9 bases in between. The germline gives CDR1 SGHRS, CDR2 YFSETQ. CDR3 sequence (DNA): TGCGCCAGCAGCTTTGGGGTTGGCACTGAAGCTTTCTTT. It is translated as CASSFGVGTEAFF.

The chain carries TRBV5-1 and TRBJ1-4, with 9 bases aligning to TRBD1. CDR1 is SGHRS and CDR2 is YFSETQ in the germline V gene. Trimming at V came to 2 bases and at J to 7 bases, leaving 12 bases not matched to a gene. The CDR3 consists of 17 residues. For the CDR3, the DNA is TGCGCCAGCAGCTTAGGCGGTTCTGGGACAGGGCTTGAAAAACTGTTTTTT. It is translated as CASSLGGSGTGLEKLFF.

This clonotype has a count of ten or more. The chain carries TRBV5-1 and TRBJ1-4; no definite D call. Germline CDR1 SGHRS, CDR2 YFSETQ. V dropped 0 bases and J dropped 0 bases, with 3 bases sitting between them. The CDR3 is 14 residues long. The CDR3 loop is CASSLGSTNEKLFF. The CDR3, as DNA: TGCGCCAGCAGCTTGGGATCAACTAATGAAAAACTGTTTTTT.

CDR3 region: CASSLGGSQNTEAFF. Here the CDR3 DNA reads TGTGCCAGCAGCTTGGGAGGCAGCCAGAACACTGAAGCTTTCTTT. The chain carries TRBV5-6 and TRBJ1-1, with D unclear. V shed 0 bases and J shed 1 base, with 10 bases lying between them. Germline-derived CDR1 and CDR2 are SGHDT and YYEEEE. This CDR3 comprises 15 residues. Full variable domain (outside the CDR3, taken from reference TRBV5-6 and TRBJ1-1): DAGVTQSPTHLIKTRGQQVTLRCSPKSGHDTVSWYQQALGQGPQFIFQYYEEEERQRGNFPDRFSGHQFPNYSSELNVNALLLGDSALYLCASSLGGSQNTEAFFGQGTRLTVV.

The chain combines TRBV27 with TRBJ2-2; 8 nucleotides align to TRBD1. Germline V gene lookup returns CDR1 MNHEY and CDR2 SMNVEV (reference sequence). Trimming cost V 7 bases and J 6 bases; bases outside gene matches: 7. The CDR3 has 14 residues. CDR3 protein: CASTIQGGAGELFF. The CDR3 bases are TGTGCCAGCACTATACAGGGGGGAGCCGGGGAGCTGTTTTTT.

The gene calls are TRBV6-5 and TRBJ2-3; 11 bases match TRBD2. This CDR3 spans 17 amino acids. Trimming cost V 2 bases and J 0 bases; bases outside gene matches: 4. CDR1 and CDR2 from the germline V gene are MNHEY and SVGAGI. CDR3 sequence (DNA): TGTGCCAGCAGTTACGGGCGGACTAGCGGGAGCACAGATACGCAGTATTTT. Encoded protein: CASSYGRTSGSTDTQYF.

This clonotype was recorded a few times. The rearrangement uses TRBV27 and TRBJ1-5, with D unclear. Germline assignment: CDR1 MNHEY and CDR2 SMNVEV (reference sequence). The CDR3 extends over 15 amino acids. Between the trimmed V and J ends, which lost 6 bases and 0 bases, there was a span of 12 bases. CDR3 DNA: TGTGCCAGCAGGCGGACGGAGTATAGCAATCAGCCCCAGCATTTT. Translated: CASRRTEYSNQPQHF.

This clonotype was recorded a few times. The CDR3, as DNA: TGTGCCAGCCCGAACAGCCAACCACCCTACGAGCAGTACTTC. Translated, it gives CASPNSQPPYEQYF. This chain joins TRBV28 and TRBJ2-7; D unresolved. The CDR3 is 14 residues long. CDR1 is MDHEN and CDR2 is SYDVKM in the germline V gene. V was clipped by 8 bases and J by 2 bases, with 16 bases between them.

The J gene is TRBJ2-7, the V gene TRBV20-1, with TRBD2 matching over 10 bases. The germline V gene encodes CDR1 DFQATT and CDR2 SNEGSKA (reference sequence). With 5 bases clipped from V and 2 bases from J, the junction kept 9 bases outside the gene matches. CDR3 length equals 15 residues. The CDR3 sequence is CSAEASSGRPYEQYF. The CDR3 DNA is TGCAGTGCTGAGGCCTCTAGCGGGAGACCCTACGAGCAGTACTTC.

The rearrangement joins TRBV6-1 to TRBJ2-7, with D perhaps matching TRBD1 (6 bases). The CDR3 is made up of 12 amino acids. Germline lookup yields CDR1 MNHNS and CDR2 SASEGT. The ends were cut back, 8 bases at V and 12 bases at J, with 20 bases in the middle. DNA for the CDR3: TGTGCCAGCGTCTCGCCGGGACACCCTCCGTACTTC. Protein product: CASVSPGHPPYF.

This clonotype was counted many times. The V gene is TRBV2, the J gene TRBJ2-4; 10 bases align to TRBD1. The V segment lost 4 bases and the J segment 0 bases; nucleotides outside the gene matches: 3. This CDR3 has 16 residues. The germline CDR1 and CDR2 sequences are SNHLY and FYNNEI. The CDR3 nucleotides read TGTGCCAGCAGTGGGGGACAGGGGCTAGCCAAAAACATTCAGTACTTC. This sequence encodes CASSGGQGLAKNIQYF.